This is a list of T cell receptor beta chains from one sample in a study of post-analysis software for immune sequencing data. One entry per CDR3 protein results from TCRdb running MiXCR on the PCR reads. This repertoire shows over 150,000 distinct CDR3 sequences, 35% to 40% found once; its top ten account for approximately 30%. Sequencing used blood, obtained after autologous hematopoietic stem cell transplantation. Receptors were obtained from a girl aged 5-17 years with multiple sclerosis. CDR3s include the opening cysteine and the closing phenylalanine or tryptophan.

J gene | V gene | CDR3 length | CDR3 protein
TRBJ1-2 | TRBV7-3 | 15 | CASSIGTGTDYGYTF
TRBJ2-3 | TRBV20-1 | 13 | CSAGGRGTDTQYF
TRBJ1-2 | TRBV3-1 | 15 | CASSPKTLWGHGYTF
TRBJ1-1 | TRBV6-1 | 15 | CASSEVLVVSTEAFF
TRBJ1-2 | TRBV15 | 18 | CATILIPGRWALNYGYTF
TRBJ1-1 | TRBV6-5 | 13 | CASSYGQGTEAFF
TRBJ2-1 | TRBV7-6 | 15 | CASSLGREMIDEQFF
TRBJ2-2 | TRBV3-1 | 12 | CASSVQSGELFF
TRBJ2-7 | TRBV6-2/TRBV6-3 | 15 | CASSLLAGGSGEQYF
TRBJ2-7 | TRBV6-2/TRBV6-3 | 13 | CASSYLGFAEQYF
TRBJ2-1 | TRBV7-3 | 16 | CASSALLAGGPNEQFF
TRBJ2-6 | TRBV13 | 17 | CASTSRGTRSGANVLTF
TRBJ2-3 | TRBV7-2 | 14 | CASNRGTLRDTQYF
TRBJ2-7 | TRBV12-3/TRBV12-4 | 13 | CASSPGDGREQYF
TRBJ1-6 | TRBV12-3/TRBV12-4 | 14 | CASSSDRASMSLHF
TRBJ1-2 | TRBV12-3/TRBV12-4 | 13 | CASSRDRFHGYTF
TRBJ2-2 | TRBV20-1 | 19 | CSADGREASGSSGTGELFF
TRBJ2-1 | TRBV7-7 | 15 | CASSLRAGDANEQFF
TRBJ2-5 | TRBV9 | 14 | CASSPRLGGETQYF
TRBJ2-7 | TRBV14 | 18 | CASSAARSRGTDSYEQYF